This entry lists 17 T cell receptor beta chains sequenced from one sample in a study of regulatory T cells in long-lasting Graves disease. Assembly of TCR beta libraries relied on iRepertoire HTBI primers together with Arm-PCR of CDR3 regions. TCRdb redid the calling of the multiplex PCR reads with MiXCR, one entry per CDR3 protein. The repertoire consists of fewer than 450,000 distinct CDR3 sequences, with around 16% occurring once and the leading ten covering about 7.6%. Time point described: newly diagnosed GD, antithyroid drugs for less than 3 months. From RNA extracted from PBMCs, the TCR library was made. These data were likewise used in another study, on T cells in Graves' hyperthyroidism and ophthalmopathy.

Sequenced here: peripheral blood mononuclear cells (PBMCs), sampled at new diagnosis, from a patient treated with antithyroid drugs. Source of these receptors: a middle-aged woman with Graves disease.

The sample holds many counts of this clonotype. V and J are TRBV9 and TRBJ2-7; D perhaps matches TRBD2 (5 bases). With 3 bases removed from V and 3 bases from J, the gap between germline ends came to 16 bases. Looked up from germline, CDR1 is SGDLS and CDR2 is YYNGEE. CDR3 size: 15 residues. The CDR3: CASSAHHGGYYEQYF. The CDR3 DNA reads TGTGCCAGCAGCGCCCATCACGGCGGGTACTACGAGCAGTACTTC.

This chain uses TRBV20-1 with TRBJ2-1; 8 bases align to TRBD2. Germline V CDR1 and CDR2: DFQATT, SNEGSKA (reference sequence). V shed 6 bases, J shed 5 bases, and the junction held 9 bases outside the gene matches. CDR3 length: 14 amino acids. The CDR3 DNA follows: TGCAGTGCGGGAAATAGCGGGAACAACAATGAGCAGTTCTTC. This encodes CSAGNSGNNNEQFF.

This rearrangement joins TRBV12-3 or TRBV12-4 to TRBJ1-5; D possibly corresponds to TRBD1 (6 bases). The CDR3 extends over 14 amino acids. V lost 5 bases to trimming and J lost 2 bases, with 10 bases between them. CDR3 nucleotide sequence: TGTGCCAGCAGTGACAGGTTAGGCAATCAGCCCCAGCATTTT. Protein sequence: CASSDRLGNQPQHF.

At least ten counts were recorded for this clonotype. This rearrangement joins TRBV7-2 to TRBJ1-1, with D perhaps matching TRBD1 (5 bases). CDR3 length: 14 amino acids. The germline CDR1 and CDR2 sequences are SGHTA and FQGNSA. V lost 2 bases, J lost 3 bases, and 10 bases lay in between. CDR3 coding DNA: TGTGCCAGCAGCTTACGCCAGGGTGACACTGAAGCTTTCTTT. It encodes CASSLRQGDTEAFF. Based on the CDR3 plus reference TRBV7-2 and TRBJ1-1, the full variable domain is GAGVSQSPSNKVTEKGKDVELRCDPISGHTALYWYRQSLGQGLEFLIYFQGNSAPDKSGLPSDRFSAERTGGSVSTLTIQRTQQEDSAVYLCASSLRQGDTEAFFGQGTRLTVV.

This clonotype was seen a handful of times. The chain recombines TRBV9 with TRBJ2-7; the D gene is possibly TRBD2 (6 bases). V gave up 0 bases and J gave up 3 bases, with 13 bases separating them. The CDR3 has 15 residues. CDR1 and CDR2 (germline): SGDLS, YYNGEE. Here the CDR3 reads CASSVGISGSYEQYF. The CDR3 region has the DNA TGTGCCAGCAGCGTAGGGATTAGCGGAAGCTACGAGCAGTACTTC.

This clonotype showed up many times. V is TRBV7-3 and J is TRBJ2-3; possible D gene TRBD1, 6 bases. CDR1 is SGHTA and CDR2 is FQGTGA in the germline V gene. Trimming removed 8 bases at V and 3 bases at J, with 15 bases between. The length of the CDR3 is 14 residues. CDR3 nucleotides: TGTGCCAGCTCAGCAGGGGTATCAACAGATACGCAGTATTTT. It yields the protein CASSAGVSTDTQYF. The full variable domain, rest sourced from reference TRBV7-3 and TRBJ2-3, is GAGVSQTPSNKVTEKGKYVELRCDPISGHTALYWYRQSLGQGPEFLIYFQGTGAADDSGLPNDRFFAVRPEGSVSTLKIQRTERGDSAVYLCASSAGVSTDTQYFGPGTRLTVL.

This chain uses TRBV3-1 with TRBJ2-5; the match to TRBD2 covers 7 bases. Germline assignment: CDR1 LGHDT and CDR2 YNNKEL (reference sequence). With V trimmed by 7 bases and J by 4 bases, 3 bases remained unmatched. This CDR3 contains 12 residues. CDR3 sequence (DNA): TGTGCCAGCACCCGCGGGAGAGAGACCCAGTACTTC. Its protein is CASTRGRETQYF.

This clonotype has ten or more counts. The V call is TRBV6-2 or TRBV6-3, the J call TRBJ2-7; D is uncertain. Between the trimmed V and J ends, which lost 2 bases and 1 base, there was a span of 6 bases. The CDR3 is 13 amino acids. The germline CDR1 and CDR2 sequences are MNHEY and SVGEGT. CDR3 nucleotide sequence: TGTGCCAGCAGTTACATGGGTTCCTACGAGCAGTACTTC. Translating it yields CASSYMGSYEQYF.

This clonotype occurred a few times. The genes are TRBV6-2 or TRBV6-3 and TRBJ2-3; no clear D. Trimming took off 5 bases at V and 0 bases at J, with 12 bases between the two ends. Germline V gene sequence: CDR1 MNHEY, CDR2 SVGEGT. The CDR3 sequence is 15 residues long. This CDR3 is CASSGPFRSTDTQYF. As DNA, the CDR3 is TGTGCCAGCAGTGGCCCGTTTAGGAGCACAGATACGCAGTATTTT.

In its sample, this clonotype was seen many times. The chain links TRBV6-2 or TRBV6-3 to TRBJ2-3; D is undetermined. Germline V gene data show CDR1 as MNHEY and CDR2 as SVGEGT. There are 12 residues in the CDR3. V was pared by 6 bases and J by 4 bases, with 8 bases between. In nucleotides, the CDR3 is TGTGCCAGCAGAGGTGGGGCAGATACGCAGTATTTT. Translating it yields CASRGGADTQYF.

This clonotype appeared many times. CDR3 coding DNA: TGTGCCAGCAGCCCGGGACTAGCGGGTCGCCAAGAGACCCAGTACTTC. Its translation is CASSPGLAGRQETQYF. This chain uses TRBV3-1 with TRBJ2-5; 12 positions match TRBD2. The CDR3 has 16 residues. After removal of 4 bases from V and 1 base from J, the junction contained 4 bases not matched to a gene. Looked up from germline, CDR1 is LGHDT and CDR2 is YNNKEL (reference sequence).

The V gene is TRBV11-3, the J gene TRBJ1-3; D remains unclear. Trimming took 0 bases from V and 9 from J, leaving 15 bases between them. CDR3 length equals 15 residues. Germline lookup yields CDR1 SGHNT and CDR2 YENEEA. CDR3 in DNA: TGTGCCAGCAGCTTAGACAGGACGGAAAGCAGCACCATATATTTT. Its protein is CASSLDRTESSTIYF. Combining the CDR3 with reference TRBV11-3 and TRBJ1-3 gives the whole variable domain EAGVVQSPRYKIIEKKQPVAFWCNPISGHNTLYWYLQNLGQGPELLIRYENEEAVDDSQLPKDRFSAERLKGVDSTLKIQPAELGDSAVYLCASSLDRTESSTIYFGEGSWLTVV.

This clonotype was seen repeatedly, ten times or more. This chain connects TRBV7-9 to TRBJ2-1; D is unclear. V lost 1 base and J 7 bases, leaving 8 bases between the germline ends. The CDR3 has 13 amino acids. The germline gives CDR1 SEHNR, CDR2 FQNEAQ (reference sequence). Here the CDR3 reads CASSLDPPNEQFF. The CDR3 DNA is TGTGCCAGCAGCTTAGATCCCCCAAATGAGCAGTTCTTC.

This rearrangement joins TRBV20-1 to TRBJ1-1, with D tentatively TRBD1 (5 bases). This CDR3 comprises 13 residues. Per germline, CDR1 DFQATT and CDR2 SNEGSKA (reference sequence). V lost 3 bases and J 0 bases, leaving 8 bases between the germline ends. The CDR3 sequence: CSARGRMNTEAFF. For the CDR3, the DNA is TGCAGTGCTAGGGGGCGGATGAACACTGAAGCTTTCTTT.

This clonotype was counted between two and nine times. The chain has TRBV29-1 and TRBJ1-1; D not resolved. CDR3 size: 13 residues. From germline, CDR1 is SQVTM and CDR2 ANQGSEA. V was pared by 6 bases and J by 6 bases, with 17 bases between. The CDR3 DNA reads TGCAGCGTCGCGGACTCAGGTGCTCCTGAAGCTTTCTTT. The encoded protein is CSVADSGAPEAFF.

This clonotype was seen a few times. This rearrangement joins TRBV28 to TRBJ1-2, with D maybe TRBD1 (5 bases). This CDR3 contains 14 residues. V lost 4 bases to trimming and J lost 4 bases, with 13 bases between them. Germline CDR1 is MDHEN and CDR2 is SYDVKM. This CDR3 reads CASSSLPGSYGYTF. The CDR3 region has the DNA TGTGCCAGCAGTTCCTTGCCAGGGAGCTATGGCTACACCTTC.

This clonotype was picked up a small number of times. CDR3 amino acids: CSVPGTGELFF. In DNA, the CDR3 is TGCAGCGTTCCGGGTACCGGGGAGCTGTTTTTT. The V call is TRBV29-1, the J call TRBJ2-2; D call uncertain. This CDR3 region has 11 residues. V gave up 5 bases and J gave up 5 bases, with 6 bases separating them. The germline V gene encodes CDR1 SQVTM and CDR2 ANQGSEA.